Sequencing of this T cell receptor beta chain was carried out in a study of shared clonotypes between healthy human individuals. The assay was immunoSEQ multiplex PCR, and TCRdb's table has in-frame clones only and misses some. This table holds about 2.4 million clones, more than 85% found once. The CDR3 spans 15 residues. Germline loops: CDR1 SGHAT, CDR2 FQNNGV. Trimming removed 4 bases from V and 7 bases from J, with 16 bases in between. The split of CD4+ cells yielded CD45RA+ naive and CD45RA-negative memory subsets. The V call is TRBV11-2, the J call TRBJ2-2; perhaps TRBD2 as D (6 bases). This TCR was recovered from a man aged 18 to 29 in good health. Some clones in this sample may be carry-over from other donors' samples. The sample taken for sequencing was naive CD4+ T cells from PBMCs. Subset meaning: CD45RA+ positively selected. The CDR3 DNA is TGTGCCAGCAGCTCCACCCTTGGGGGGAACGGGGAGCTGTTTTTT. The encoded protein is CASSSTLGGNGELFF.